The count of the clone carrying this T cell receptor (beta chain) is one. Its antigen is still unknown. The entry originates in a study of cytomegalovirus exposure and HLA in healthy donors. Findings and caveats of the study: Several of the most significant clusters appeared, in a later analysis, to be linked to common viral pathogens. Being indistinguishable, some V segments were excluded, TRBV6-2 and TRBV6-3 among them.

There were likely unrecorded immune exposures, though donors were nominally healthy when sampled. This CDR3 spans 12 amino acids. Trimming removed 2 bases from V and 14 bases from J; junction bases left unmatched: 6. Germline CDR1 reads MNHEY; CDR2 reads SVGAGI. This PCR relied on a set of 60 Vbeta primers and 13 Jbeta primers. The table came from immunoSEQ multiplex PCR; TCRdb's copy has only in-frame clones and leaves some out. The data contain about 140,000 clones, around three quarters of them seen just once; the ten biggest clones take up around 3%. The TCR was taken from a man aged 40-50 years in good health and CMV-seronegative. The sequenced material came from PBMCs. The chain links TRBV6-5 to TRBJ2-4; 7 positions agree with TRBD2. The CDR3 DNA reads as TGTGCCAGCAGTTACGCGGGGGTGGTCGAGTACTTC. Translating it yields CASSYAGVVEYF.